This TCR beta chain emerged from a study of shared clonotypes between healthy human individuals. Study-wide findings and caveats: The sharing of around 5% of naive CD4 clonotypes was seen across a handful of donors. Sequencing depth was predicted to influence how clonotypes are shared among donors.

Trimming pared 8 bases from V and 0 bases from J, leaving 7 bases between. The CDR3 sequence is 12 residues long. The V gene's germline CDR1 is MDHEN and CDR2 SYDVKM. Execution of the assay was at deep level. Produced via immunoSEQ multiplex PCR; TCRdb's table is partial and in-frame only. The sample contains 1.6 million or so clones, approximately 98.5% of which appear only once. Comments on this clone: Its antigen is undetermined.

The V and J genes are TRBV28 and TRBJ1-2; D gene uncertain. The sample was naive CD4+ T cells sorted from blood. Specified subset: CD45RA+ positively selected. The receptor was isolated from a young man in good health. The CDR3 region is CASGVANYGYTF. The CDR3 DNA reads TGTGCCAGCGGAGTAGCTAACTATGGCTACACCTTC.